This TCR beta chain was captured in a study of blood T cell repertoires in COVID-19. Trimming pared 6 bases from V and 1 base from J, leaving 6 bases between. CDR1 SGHTA and CDR2 FQGNSA come from the germline V gene. The CDR3 length is 13 residues. Sequenced by immunoSEQ multiplex PCR; TCRdb stores in-frame clones only, minus some. Of roughly 59,000 clones listed, approximately 80% are singletons. The chain is built from TRBV7-2 and TRBJ2-2; no firm D call. Sequenced material: peripheral blood. The clonotype originates from a human donor in a cohort sampled during active COVID-19. CDR3 sequence (DNA): TGTGCCAGCAGTTCCGTGAACACCGGGGAGCTGTTTTTT. Its translation is CASSSVNTGELFF.